These T cell receptor beta chains were read from a single sample in a study of blood T cell repertoires in COVID-19. TCRdb's table, derived via immunoSEQ multiplex PCR, lists solely in-frame clones and lacks some. The sample lists roughly 120,000 clones, roughly 82% seen once, with around 8% in the top ten. The sample taken for sequencing was peripheral blood. The source is a woman between 35 and 50 years old with acute or convalescent COVID-19. CDR3s include the opening cysteine and the closing phenylalanine or tryptophan. The order of the fields is V gene, D gene, CDR3 protein. A D gene is named only where the DNA matches it firmly.

TRBV12-3/TRBV12-4 TRBD1 CASRRQGVDEQFF
TRBV29-1 . CSVERSRAFF
TRBV14 . CASRLRDFTDTQYF
TRBV30 TRBD1 CAWDRASGANVLTF
TRBV5-1 TRBD1 CASSWRTGRETQYF
TRBV6-5 . CATTIAPSTDTQYF
TRBV6-2/TRBV6-3 . CASSLLDNSPLHF
TRBV3-1/TRBV3-2 TRBD1 CASSRRQGAYGYTF
TRBV11-1 TRBD1 CASSGRQGNGYTF
TRBV5-1 TRBD1 CASSLQGILAKNIQYF
TRBV3-1/TRBV3-2 TRBD1 CASSLNRGESPLHF
TRBV4-2 TRBD2 CASSLQAGTSEYNEQFF
TRBV4-1 TRBD2 CASSQEGLTQETQYF
TRBV3-1/TRBV3-2 . CASSPQRDGRLNTEAFF
TRBV27 . CASSLSGSSYNSPLHF
TRBV2 . CASTGLAKNIQYF
TRBV13 TRBD2 CASSSLLSGGTGELFF
TRBV2 TRBD2 CASRRTSGGANTGELFF
TRBV27 . CASSSRAGGWVDEQYF
TRBV7-2 TRBD2 CASSPWTSGVEQYF
TRBV5-1 . CASSFSPGDAFF
TRBV7-9 . CASTKTGPRGEKLFF
TRBV27 TRBD1 CASSGLRLTGDGSTEAFF
TRBV5-1 TRBD1 CASSLSGQGHQPQHF
TRBV2 TRBD2 CASSPGLASYEQYF
TRBV7-6 TRBD2 CATRGLAGDISSYEQYF
TRBV12-3/TRBV12-4 TRBD1 CASSFGQGRGYTF
TRBV3-1/TRBV3-2 TRBD1 CASSRTFSGGGYTF
TRBV3-1/TRBV3-2 TRBD2 CASSHRSGGPSPPYEQYF
TRBV5-4 . CASSSRAETRETQYF
TRBV9 TRBD2 CASSVGLAGGTSGANVLTF
TRBV6-1 TRBD1 CASSDLFRTGVNQPQHF
TRBV29-1 . CSAREGFSSTDTQYF
TRBV4-1 TRBD2 CASSQYDGGRENIQYF
TRBV20-1 . CSASREGGYTF
TRBV19 . CASSIDQAARGVGKLFF
TRBV29-1 TRBD2 CSVAGGVGETQYF
TRBV19 . CASSTKGLQTEAFF
TRBV18 TRBD1 CASSQDGGDRVEGYTF
TRBV9 . CASSARPGDYGNTIYF
TRBV5-1 . CASSTQGLRSPLHF
TRBV29-1 . CSVSRGTEAFF
TRBV20-1 TRBD1 CSVGRGLEAFF
TRBV9 . CASRWTENTGELFF
TRBV2 . CASAGSGHEQYF
TRBV3-1/TRBV3-2 . CASSQEFRVSGNTIYF
TRBV11-2 TRBD2 CASSRTSGGGGNEQFF
TRBV3-1/TRBV3-2 TRBD2 CASSQPSGGYYEQYF
TRBV5-8 TRBD1 CASSSRDRRYNEQFF
TRBV3-1/TRBV3-2 . CASSQEGTTASTRAGYTF
TRBV27 . CASRSGHSYEQYF
TRBV29-1 TRBD1 CSVEGAGGRKLFF